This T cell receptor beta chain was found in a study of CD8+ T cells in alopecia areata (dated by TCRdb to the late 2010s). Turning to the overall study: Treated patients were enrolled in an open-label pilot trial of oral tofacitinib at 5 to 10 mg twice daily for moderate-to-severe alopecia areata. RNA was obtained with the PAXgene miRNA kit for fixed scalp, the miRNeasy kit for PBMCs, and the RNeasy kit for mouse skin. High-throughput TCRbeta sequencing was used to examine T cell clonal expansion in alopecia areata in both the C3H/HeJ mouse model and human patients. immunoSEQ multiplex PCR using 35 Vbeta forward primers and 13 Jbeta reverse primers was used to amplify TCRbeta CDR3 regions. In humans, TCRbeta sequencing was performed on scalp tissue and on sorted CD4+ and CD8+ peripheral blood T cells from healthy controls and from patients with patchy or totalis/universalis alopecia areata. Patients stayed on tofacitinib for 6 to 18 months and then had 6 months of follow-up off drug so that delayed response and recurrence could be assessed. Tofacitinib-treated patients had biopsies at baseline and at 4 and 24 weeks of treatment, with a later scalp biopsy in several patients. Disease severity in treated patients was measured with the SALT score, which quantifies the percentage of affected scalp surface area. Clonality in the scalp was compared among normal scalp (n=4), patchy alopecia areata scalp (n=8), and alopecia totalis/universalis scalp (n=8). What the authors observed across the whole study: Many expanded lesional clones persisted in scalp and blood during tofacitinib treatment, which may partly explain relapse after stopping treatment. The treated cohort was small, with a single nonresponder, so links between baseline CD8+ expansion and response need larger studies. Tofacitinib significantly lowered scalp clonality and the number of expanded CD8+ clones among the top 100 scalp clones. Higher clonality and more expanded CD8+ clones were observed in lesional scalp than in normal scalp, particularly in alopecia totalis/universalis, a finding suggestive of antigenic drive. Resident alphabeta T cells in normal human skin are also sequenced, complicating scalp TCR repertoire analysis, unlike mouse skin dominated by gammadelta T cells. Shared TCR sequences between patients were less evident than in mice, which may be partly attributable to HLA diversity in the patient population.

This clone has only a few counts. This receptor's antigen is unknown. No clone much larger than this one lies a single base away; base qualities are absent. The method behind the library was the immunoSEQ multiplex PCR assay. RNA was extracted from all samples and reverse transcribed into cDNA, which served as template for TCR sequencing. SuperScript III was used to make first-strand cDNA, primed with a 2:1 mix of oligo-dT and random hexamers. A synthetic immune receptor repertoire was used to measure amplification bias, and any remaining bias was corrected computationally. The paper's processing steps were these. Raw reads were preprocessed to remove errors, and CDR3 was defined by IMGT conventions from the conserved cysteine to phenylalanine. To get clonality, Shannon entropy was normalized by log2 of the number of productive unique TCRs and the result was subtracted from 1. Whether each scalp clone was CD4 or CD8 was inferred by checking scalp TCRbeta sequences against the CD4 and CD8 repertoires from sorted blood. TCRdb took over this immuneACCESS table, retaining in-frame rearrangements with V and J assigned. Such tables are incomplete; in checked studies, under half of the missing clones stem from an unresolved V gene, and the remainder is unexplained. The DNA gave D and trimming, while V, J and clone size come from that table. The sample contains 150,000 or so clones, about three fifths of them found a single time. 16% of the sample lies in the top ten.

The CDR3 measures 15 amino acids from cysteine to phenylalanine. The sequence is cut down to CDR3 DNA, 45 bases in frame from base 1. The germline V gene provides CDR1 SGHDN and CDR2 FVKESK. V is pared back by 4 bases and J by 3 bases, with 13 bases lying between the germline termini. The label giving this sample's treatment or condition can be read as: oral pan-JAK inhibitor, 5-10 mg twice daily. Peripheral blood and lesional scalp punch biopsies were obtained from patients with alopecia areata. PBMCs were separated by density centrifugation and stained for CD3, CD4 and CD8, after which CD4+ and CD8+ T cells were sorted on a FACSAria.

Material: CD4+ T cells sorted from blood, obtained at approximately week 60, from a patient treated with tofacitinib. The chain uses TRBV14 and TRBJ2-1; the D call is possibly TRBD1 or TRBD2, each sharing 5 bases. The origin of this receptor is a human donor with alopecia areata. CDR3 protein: CASSRTGRLYNEQFF. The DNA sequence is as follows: TGTGCCAGCAGCCGTACGGGACGCCTCTACAATGAGCAGTTCTTC.